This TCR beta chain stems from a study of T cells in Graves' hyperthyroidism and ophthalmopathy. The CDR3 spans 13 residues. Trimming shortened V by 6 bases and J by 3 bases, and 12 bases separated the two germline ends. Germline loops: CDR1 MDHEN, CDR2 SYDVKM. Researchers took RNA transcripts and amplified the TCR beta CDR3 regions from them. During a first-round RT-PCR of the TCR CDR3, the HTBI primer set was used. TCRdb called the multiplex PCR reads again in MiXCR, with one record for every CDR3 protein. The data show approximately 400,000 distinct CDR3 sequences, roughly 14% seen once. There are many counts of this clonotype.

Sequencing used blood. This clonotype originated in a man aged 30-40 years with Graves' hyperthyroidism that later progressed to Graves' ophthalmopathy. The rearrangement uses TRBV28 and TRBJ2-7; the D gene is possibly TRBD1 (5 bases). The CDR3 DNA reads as TGTGCCAGCAGCCCAACCCAGGGCTACGAGCAGTACTTC. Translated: CASSPTQGYEQYF.